This T cell receptor beta chain stems from a study of long-term antiretroviral therapy in people with HIV. Study-wide context: The 2015 immediate-ART recommendation came about a decade after the earliest samples. Points from the study as a whole: Blood obtained between the mid-2000s and the late 2010s may reflect older ART regimens. Against controls, HIV repertoires showed narrower ranges of CDR3 length.

Trimming took 3 bases from V and 4 from J, leaving 9 bases between them. This CDR3 region has 13 residues. Per the germline V gene, CDR1 is LNHNV and CDR2 is YYDKDF (reference sequence). Concerning this clone itself: What it binds is not known.

Assay version v3.0 of immunoSEQ was used, and it was run at survey level. TCRdb keeps only in-frame clones here, not all; method: immunoSEQ multiplex PCR. The sample lists about 25,000 clones, about 83% occurring once. Sampling of each donor yielded at least one pre-ART PBMC sample and at least two post-ART PBMC samples. The gene calls are TRBV15 and TRBJ1-2; D remains unclear. This TCR was sampled from a man between 18 and 35 years old with HIV. Sequenced here: unsorted PBMCs, sampled 3 years after starting antiretroviral therapy. The CDR3 DNA sequence: TGTGCCACCAGCAGCGACAACGTCTATGGCTACACCTTC. Translation: CATSSDNVYGYTF.